The 12 T cell receptor beta chains given below trace back to one sample, sequenced in a study of shared clonotypes between healthy human individuals. Generated by immunoSEQ multiplex PCR, the TCRdb table keeps only in-frame clones and is missing some. Counted here are about 2 million clones, about 94% occurring once; the ten biggest clones make up roughly 1%. Terminally differentiated effector memory CD45RA+ cells were left out of the naive CD8 fraction, which was CD45RO-negative and positively selected for CCR7. Input material: naive CD8+ T cells sorted from blood. These receptors all come from a man between 18 and 35 years old in good health.

This rearrangement joins TRBV19 to TRBJ2-1; D is perhaps TRBD2 (6 bases). CDR3 length equals 16 residues. Deletions cut 3 bases from V and 0 bases from J, with 12 bases between. Germline lookup yields CDR1 LNHDA and CDR2 SQIVND (reference sequence). DNA of the CDR3: TGTGCCAGTAGTATTCTCGGGGGAGACTCCTACAATGAGCAGTTCTTC. It translates to CASSILGGDSYNEQFF.

The gene calls are TRBV28 and TRBJ2-2; D could derive from TRBD1 or TRBD2 (5 bases each). Looked up from germline, CDR1 is MDHEN and CDR2 is SYDVKM. V was clipped by 5 bases and J by 0 bases, with 16 bases between them. The CDR3 consists of 17 residues. The CDR3 region is CASSAPPGTANTGELFF. CDR3 bases: TGTGCCAGCAGTGCCCCTCCCGGGACGGCGAACACCGGGGAGCTGTTTTTT.

The V and J genes are TRBV27 and TRBJ2-7, with 11 bases lining up with TRBD2. CDR1 is MNHEY and CDR2 is SMNVEV in the germline V gene (reference sequence). This CDR3 is 15 amino acids long. Trimming removed 6 bases from V and 3 bases from J; junction bases left unmatched: 7. CDR3 bases: TGTGCCAGCAGGGTAGCGGGAGGGGGATACTACGAGCAGTACTTC. This codes for CASRVAGGGYYEQYF.

The chain employs TRBV4-3 and TRBJ2-7; D perhaps matches TRBD2 (5 bases). Trimming pared 1 base from V and 3 bases from J, leaving 13 bases between. This CDR3 comprises 15 residues. CDR1 is LGHNA and CDR2 is YSLEER in the germline V gene. CDR3 residues: CASSQVWGENYEQYF. DNA of the CDR3: TGCGCCAGCAGCCAAGTGTGGGGAGAGAACTACGAGCAGTACTTC.

The chain has TRBV11-1 and TRBJ2-7, with D perhaps matching TRBD1 (5 bases). Per germline, CDR1 SGHAT and CDR2 FQDESV (reference sequence). The CDR3 totals 13 residues. V shed 5 bases and J shed 2 bases, with 10 bases lying between them. The CDR3 nucleotides read TGTGCCAGCAGCCTCGGACAAACCTACGAGCAGTACTTC. This translates into CASSLGQTYEQYF.

On this clone: The same CDR3 arises from other DNA sequences in this sample as well. V is TRBV7-8 and J is TRBJ1-1, with unresolved D. The germline V and J ends were trimmed by 2 bases and 5 bases, with 6 bases remaining between them. The germline CDR1 and CDR2 sequences are SGHVS and FQNEAQ. The CDR3 totals 12 residues. CDR3 region: CASSLSGTEAFF. For the CDR3, the DNA is TGTGCCAGCAGCTTAAGTGGAACTGAAGCTTTCTTT.

The chain recombines TRBV10-3 with TRBJ2-3, with 11 bases fitting TRBD2. The ends lost 6 bases at V and 5 bases at J; junction bases unmatched: 7. The CDR3 has 15 amino acids. CDR1 is ENHRY and CDR2 is SYGVKD in the germline V gene. The CDR3 sequence is CAISSSSGGLDTQYF. In nucleotides, the CDR3 is TGTGCCATCAGCTCCTCTAGCGGGGGGTTAGATACGCAGTATTTT.

V gene TRBV29-1 combines with J gene TRBJ2-7; D unresolved. Trimming removed 6 bases from V and 3 bases from J, with 15 bases in between. This CDR3 spans 13 amino acids. The germline V gene encodes CDR1 SQVTM and CDR2 ANQGSEA. For the CDR3, the DNA is TGCAGCGTGGGTGTCTCCGACCACTACGAGCAGTACTTC. This translates into CSVGVSDHYEQYF.

Here the CDR3 reads CASSQGPESGELFF. Here the CDR3 DNA reads TGCGCCAGCAGCCAAGGTCCGGAGAGCGGGGAGCTGTTTTTT. The chain joins TRBV4-1 to TRBJ2-2; D call uncertain. Trimming left V 1 base short and J 7 bases short, with 10 bases between. Germline CDR1 reads MGHRA; CDR2 reads YSYEKL. The CDR3 totals 14 residues.

This rearrangement joins TRBV6-5 to TRBJ2-2, with TRBD2 as a possible D gene (6 bases). V lost 6 bases and J 3 bases, leaving 11 bases between the germline ends. The CDR3 runs 14 residues. CDR1 and CDR2 (germline): MNHEY, SVGAGI. CDR3 in DNA: TGTGCCAGCAGGTCCGGGGGTTACACCGGGGAGCTGTTTTTT. This sequence encodes CASRSGGYTGELFF.

This clone was seen a single time. This rearrangement joins TRBV6-5 to TRBJ2-5; D might be TRBD1 or TRBD2, each matching 6 bases. Trimming took 6 bases from V and 5 from J, leaving 16 bases between them. Germline loops: CDR1 MNHEY, CDR2 SVGAGI. CDR3 size: 14 residues. CDR3 protein: CASRGERGEETQYF. For the CDR3, the DNA is TGTGCCAGCAGAGGGGAGAGGGGGGAGGAGACCCAGTACTTC.

Only a few counts were recorded for this clone. The chain carries TRBV6-1 and TRBJ1-6, with D uncertain. The V end was cut by 2 bases, the J end by 0 bases, with 14 bases between. Germline V gene sequence: CDR1 MNHNS, CDR2 SASEGT. This CDR3 is 18 amino acids long. The CDR3 is CASSESRGSHSYNSPLHF. DNA for the CDR3: TGTGCCAGCAGTGAAAGTCGTGGCAGCCACTCCTATAATTCACCCCTCCACTTT.